This T cell receptor beta chain is from a study of blood T cells in healthy people across ages. The CDR3 spans 16 residues. The germline CDR1 and CDR2 sequences are MGHRA and YSYEKL. The V end was cut by 0 bases, the J end by 6 bases, with 17 bases between. Then a second PCR, running roughly 7 to 11 cycles, was carried out with a sample-barcoded 5' primer and a J-beta primer mix. One entry per CDR3 protein results from TCRdb running MiXCR on the 5' RACE reads. Found here are fewer than 1 million distinct CDR3 sequences, about 42% of them singletons; the top ten hold roughly 19%. General study points: Per-million-T-cell TCR beta diversity fell roughly linearly with age. Investigators viewed diversity estimates from one million T cells as underestimates, the study reported. Higher naive T cell percentage went strongly together with higher TCR beta diversity.

This clonotype was seen ten or more times. The antigen remains undetermined. The individuals who served as donors were healthy Caucasians living in Russia, aged about 6 to 100. The sequenced sample consisted of blood. The origin of this receptor is a man aged 60 to 75 in good health. The chain employs TRBV4-1 and TRBJ1-2; D gene uncertain. CDR3 region: CASSQDRVYGRNGYTF. The CDR3 bases are TGCGCCAGCAGCCAAGATAGAGTCTACGGGAGAAATGGCTACACCTTC.